This TCR beta chain was documented in a study of T cell repertoires in cytomegalovirus infection. Study information: Public TCR beta signatures provided an indication of both CMV infection and a matching HLA type.

General study findings and limits: Across the ex vivo response, the dominant clonotypes were HLA-C-restricted CMV-specific TCR beta clonotypes. People with CMV and the relevant HLA were identified by cumulative public TCR beta family frequency.

TCRdb re-called the reads with MiXCR, one entry per CDR3 protein. The sample lists around 500,000 distinct CDR3 sequences; more than 40% were seen once. The V gene lost 5 bases and the J gene lost 6 bases, with 8 bases spanning the gap. The CDR3 extends over 11 amino acids. A note on this clonotype: Its antigen is not known.

The TCR originated in a human donor in good health (CMV status not recorded). Some clones in this sample may be carry-over from other donors' samples. The sample consisted of cultured PBMCs, taken from culture after CMV antigen stimulation. J is TRBJ2-7 and V is TRBV12-3 or TRBV12-4, with D perhaps given as TRBD1 or TRBD2 (5 bases each). The CDR3 loop is CASSGGPEQYF. The CDR3 DNA reads as TGTGCCAGCAGTGGGGGACCCGAGCAGTACTTC.